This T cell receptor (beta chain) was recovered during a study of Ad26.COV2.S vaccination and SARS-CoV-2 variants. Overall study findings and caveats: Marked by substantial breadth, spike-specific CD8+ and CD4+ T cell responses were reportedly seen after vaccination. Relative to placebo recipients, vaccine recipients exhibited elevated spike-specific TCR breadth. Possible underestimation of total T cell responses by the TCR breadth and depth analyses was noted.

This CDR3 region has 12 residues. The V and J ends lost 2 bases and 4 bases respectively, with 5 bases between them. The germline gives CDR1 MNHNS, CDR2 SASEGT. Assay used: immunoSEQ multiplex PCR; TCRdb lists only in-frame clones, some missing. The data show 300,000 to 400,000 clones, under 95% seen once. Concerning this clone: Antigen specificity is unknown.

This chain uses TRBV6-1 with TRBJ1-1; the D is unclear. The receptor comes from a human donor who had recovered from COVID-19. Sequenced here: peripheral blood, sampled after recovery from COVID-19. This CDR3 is CASSEPPTEAFF. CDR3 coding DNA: TGTGCCAGCAGTGAACCCCCCACTGAAGCTTTCTTT.